The TCR beta chain described here comes from a study of shared clonotypes between healthy human individuals. TCRdb's copy holds only in-frame clones and misses some; the assay was immunoSEQ multiplex PCR. The sample has 1.5 million to 2.5 million clones, about 95% seen once. Selected positively for CCR7 and CD45RO-negative, naive CD8 cells excluded terminally differentiated effector memory CD45RA+ cells. The CDR3 has 14 amino acids. V lost 5 bases to trimming and J lost 3 bases, with 14 bases between them. Germline V gene data show CDR1 as PRHDT and CDR2 as FYEKMQ (reference sequence). This chain joins TRBV13 and TRBJ2-7; D may be TRBD2 (6 bases). The TCR was taken from a man between 18 and 35 years old in good health. Sequences were obtained from naive CD8+ T cells sorted from blood. This chain's CDR3 is CASSEGLRFYEQYF. CDR3 DNA: TGTGCCAGCAGCGAGGGACTGAGATTCTACGAGCAGTACTTC.